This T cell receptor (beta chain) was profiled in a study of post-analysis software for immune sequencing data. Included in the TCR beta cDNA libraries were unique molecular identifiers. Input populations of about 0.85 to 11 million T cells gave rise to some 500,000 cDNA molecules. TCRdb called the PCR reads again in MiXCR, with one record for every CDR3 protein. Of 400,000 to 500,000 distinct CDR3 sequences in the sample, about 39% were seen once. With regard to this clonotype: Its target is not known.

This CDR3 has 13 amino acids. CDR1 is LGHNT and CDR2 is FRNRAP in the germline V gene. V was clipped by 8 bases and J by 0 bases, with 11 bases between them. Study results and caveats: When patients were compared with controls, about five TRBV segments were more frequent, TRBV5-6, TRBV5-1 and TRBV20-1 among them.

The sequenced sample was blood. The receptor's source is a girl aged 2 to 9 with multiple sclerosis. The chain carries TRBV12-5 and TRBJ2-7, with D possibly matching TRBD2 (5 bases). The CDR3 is CASQDGNSYEQYF. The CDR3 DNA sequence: TGTGCTAGTCAGGACGGGAACTCCTACGAGCAGTACTTC.